This TCR beta chain emerged from a study of CD8+ T cells in alopecia areata. Documented treatment: oral pan-JAK inhibitor, 5-10 mg twice daily. Obtained from alopecia areata patients were lesional scalp punch biopsies along with peripheral blood. Of note for this clone: The target antigen is unknown.

General study findings and limits: The study found that many expanded lesional clones persisted in scalp and blood during tofacitinib.

Investigators isolated RNA and reverse transcribed it into cDNA to act as the sequencing template. The assay was immunoSEQ multiplex PCR, and TCRdb's table has in-frame clones only and misses some. The data hold approximately 100,000 clones, with around 60% observed a single time. This CDR3 spans 15 amino acids. The germline V and J ends were trimmed by 1 base and 1 base, with 11 bases remaining between them. CDR1 is SGHTA and CDR2 is FQGNSA in the germline V gene. This sequence joins TRBV7-2 and TRBJ2-7, with a possible D match to TRBD2 (6 bases). The specimen comprised CD8+ T cells sorted from blood, sampled between weeks 55 and 65, from a patient treated with tofacitinib. This TCR came from a human donor with alopecia areata. CDR3 DNA: TGTGCCAGCAGCTTAGGGACGGGGGAGTCCTACGAGCAGTACTTC. This encodes CASSLGTGESYEQYF.